This T cell receptor (beta chain) is from a study of CD8+CD57+ T cells in acquired aplastic anemia (dated by TCRdb to the late 2010s). Broadly, across the study: Extracted DNA from sorted CD4+ and CD8+ cells averaged 3.2 ug, ranging from roughly 0.17 to 30 ug. CD8+CD57+ expansion was defined as frequency above the mean frequency observed in healthy subjects.

Turning to this clonotype: The antigen it recognizes is unknown. The record has no base qualities; no much larger clone is one base away.

General study outcomes and caveats: Between patients and healthy controls, no significant difference in CD8+ Simpson's diversity was found (P=0.060). Although 25 to 30 CD8+ CDR3 sequences were shared by patients and controls, these sequences appeared highly expressed in patients and within the immunodominant clones of patients.

Expansion of CD8+CD57+ cells had been shown by flow cytometry in the patients chosen for sequencing. All patients had severe acquired aplastic anemia diagnosed by International Study of Aplastic Anemia and Agranulocytosis and Camitta criteria. No patient had received any therapy when blood was sampled. In this study, sorted CD4+ and CD8+ T cells from the blood of healthy subjects and of severe aplastic anemia patients had their TCR repertoires deep-sequenced. In the USA, patient enrollment took place under clinicaltrials.gov protocols 00001620, 01623167, 00001397, 00071045, 00081523 and 00961064. Ficoll-Paque density gradient centrifugation was used to isolate peripheral blood mononuclear cells. Before DNA was extracted, CD4+ and CD8+ T cells were sorted using either FACS or magnetic beads. The germline V gene encodes CDR1 DFQATT and CDR2 SNEGSKA (reference sequence). V and J are trimmed by 5 bases and 5 bases, and the gene matches miss 10 bases of the junction. The CDR3 goes from the cysteine to the phenylalanine over 14 residues. This entry keeps only the CDR3 DNA: 42 bases, framed from base 1.

TCR beta VDJ combination and CDR3 sequence profiling used genomic DNA as the template. An Illumina HiSeq 2000 was used for TCR repertoire sequencing. On the authors' methods: TRBV/TRBJ rearrangement plots, CDR3 size and DJ length profiles, and Simpson's diversity index were used to evaluate the repertoires. The immunodominant clone was defined as the most abundant DNA sequence in deep sequencing data. CDR3 amino acid sequences were screened for sharing across subjects and were compared with published repertoires and the VDJdb database. TCRdb reprocessed the public reads (quality trimming at Q25 with fastp, clone calling with MiXCR) and kept in-frame beta chains. Under each unique CDR3 protein, matching rows form one entry showing the most common genes and DNA. The V and J calls and clone size are TCRdb's, not the authors'. Counted in this sample were about 200,000 distinct CDR3 sequences; about 62% of them appeared once. The ten largest clones capture roughly 62% of the sample.

This TCR was recovered from a human donor with aplastic anemia. Sample: sorted CD4+, CD8+, or CD8+CD57+ T cells (not recorded which) from PBMCs. The chain is encoded by TRBV20-1 joined to TRBJ2-5, with 8 bases matching TRBD2. The nucleotide sequence is TGCAGTGCTCCTTCCGCGGGAGGTCTTGAGACCCAGTACTTC. Its protein product is CSAPSAGGLETQYF.